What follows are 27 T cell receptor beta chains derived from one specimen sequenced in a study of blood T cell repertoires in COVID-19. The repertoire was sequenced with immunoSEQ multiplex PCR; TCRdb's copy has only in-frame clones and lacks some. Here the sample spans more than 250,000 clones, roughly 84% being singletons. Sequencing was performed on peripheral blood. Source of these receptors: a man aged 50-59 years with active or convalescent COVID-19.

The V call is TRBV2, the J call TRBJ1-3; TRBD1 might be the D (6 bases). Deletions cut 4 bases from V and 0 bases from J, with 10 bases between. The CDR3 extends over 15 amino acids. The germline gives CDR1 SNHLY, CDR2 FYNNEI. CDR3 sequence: CASSATGRSGNTIYF. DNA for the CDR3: TGTGCCAGCAGTGCCACAGGGCGCTCTGGAAACACCATATATTTT. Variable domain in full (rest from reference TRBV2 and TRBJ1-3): EPEVTQTPSHQVTQMGQEVILRCVPISNHLYFYWYRQILGQKVEFLVSFYNNEISEKSEIFDDQFSVERPDGSNFTLKIRSTKLEDSAMYFCASSATGRSGNTIYFGEGSWLTVV.

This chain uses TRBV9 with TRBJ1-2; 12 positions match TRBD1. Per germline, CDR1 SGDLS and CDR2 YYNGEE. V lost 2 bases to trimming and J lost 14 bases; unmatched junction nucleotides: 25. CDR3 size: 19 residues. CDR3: CASSVFRDRGHTAEHGPTF. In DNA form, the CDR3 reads TGTGCCAGCAGCGTCTTCCGGGACAGGGGGCACACAGCCGAACATGGCCCAACCTTC.

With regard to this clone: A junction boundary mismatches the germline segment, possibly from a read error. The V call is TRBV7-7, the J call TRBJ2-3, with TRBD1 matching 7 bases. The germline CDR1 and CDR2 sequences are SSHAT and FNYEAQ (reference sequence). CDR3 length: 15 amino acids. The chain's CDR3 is CASSLTGVGTDTQYF. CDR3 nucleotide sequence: TGTGCTAGCAGCTTAACAGGGGTGGGTACAGATACGCAGTATTTT.

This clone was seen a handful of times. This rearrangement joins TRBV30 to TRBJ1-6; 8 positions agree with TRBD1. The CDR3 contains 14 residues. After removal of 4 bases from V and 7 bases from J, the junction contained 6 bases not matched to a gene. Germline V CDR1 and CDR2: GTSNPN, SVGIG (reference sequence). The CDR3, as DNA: TGTGCCTGGACCCGGACAGGGCAAAATTCACCCCTCCACTTT. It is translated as CAWTRTGQNSPLHF.

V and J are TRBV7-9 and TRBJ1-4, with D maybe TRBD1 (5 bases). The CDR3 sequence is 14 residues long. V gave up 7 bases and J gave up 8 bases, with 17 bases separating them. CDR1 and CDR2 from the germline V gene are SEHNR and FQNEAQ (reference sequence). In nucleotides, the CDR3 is TGTGCCAGCACCAACCTACAGGACCGGGAAAAACTGTTTTTT. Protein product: CASTNLQDREKLFF.

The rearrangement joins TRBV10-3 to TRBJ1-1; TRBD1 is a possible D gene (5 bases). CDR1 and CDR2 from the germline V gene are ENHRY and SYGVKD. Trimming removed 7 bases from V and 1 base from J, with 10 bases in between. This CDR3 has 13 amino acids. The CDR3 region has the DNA TGTGCCATCACCGCCGGACAGAACACTGAAGCTTTCTTT. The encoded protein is CAITAGQNTEAFF.

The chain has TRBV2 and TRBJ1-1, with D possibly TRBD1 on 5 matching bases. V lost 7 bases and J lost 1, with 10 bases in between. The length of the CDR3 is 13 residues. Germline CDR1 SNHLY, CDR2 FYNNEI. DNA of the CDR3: TGTGCCAGCACGCTTCAGGGGAACACTGAAGCTTTCTTT. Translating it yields CASTLQGNTEAFF.

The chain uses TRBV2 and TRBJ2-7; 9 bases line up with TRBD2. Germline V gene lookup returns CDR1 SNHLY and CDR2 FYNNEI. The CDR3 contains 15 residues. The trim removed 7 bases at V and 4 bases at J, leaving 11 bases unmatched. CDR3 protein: CASKSLAGEGYEQYF. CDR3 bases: TGTGCCAGCAAGAGTTTAGCGGGGGAGGGGTACGAGCAGTACTTC.

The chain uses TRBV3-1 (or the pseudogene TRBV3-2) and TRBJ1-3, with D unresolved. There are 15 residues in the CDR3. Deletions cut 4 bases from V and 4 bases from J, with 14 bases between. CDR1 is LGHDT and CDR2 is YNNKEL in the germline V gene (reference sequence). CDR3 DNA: TGTGCCAGCAGCCGTCACTTGGAGCAGGGAAACACCATATATTTT. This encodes CASSRHLEQGNTIYF.

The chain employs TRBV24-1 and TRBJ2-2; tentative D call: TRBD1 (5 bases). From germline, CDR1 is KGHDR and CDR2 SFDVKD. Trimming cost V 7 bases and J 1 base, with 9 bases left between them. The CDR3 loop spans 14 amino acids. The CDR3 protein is CATRPGQNTGELFF. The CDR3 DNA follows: TGTGCCACCAGACCCGGACAGAACACCGGGGAGCTGTTTTTT.

The CDR3 is CASSQVGQVKGNTIYF. The DNA of the CDR3 is TGTGCCAGCAGCCAAGTCGGCCAGGTGAAAGGAAACACCATATATTTT. The rearrangement uses TRBV3-1 (or the pseudogene TRBV3-2) and TRBJ1-3; D is ambiguous. V gave up 1 base and J gave up 4 bases, with 14 bases separating them. The CDR3 is 16 amino acids. Germline V gives CDR1 LGHDT, CDR2 YNNKEL (reference sequence).

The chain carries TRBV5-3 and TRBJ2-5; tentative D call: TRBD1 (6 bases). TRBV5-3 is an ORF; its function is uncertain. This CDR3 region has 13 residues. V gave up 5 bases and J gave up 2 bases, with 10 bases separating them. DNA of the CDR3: TGTGCCAGAAGATTTGACAGGCAAGAGACCCAGTACTTC. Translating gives CARRFDRQETQYF.

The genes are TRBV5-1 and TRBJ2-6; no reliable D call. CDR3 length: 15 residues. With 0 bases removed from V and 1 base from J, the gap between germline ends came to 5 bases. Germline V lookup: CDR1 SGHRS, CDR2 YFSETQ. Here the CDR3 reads CASSLVDSGANVLTF. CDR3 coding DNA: TGCGCCAGCAGCTTGGTAGATTCTGGGGCCAACGTCCTGACTTTC.

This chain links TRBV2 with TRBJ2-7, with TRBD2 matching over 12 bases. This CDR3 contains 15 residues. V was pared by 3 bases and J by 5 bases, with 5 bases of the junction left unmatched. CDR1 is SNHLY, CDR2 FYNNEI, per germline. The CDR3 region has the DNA TGTGCCAGCAGTGAGGGACTAGCGGGTACCCACGAGCAGTACTTC. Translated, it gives CASSEGLAGTHEQYF.

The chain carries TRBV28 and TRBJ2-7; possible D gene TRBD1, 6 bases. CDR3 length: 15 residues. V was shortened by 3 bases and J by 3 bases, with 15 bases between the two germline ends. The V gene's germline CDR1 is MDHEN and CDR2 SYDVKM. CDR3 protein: CASSLRGGGDYEQYF. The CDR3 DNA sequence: TGTGCCAGCAGTTTGAGAGGGGGTGGAGACTACGAGCAGTACTTC.

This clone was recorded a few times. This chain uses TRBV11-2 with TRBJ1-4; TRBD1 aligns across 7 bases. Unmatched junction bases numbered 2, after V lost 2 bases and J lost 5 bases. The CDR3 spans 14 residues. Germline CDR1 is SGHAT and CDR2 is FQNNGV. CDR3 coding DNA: TGTGCCAGCAGCTTAATGGGACAGAATGAAAAACTGTTTTTT. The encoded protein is CASSLMGQNEKLFF. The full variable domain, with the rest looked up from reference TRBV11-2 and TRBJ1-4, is EAGVAQSPRYKIIEKRQSVAFWCNPISGHATLYWYQQILGQGPKLLIQFQNNGVVDDSQLPKDRFSAERLKGVDSTLKIQPAKLEDSAVYLCASSLMGQNEKLFFGSGTQLSVL.

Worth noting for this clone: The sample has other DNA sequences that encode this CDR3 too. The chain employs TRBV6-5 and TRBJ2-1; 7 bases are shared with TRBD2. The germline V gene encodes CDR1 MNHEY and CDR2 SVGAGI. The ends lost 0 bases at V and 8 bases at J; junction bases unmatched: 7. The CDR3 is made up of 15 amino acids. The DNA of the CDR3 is TGTGCCAGCAGTTACTCCGGCCCGGGGGGTCATGAGCAGTTCTTC. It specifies CASSYSGPGGHEQFF.

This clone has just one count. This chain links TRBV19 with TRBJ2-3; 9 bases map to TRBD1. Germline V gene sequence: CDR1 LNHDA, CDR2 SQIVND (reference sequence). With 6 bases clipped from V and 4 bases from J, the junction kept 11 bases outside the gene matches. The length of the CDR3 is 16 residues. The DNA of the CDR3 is TGTGCCAGTAGGCCCGTGTTGGGACAGGGCCCAGATACGCAGTATTTT. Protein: CASRPVLGQGPDTQYF.

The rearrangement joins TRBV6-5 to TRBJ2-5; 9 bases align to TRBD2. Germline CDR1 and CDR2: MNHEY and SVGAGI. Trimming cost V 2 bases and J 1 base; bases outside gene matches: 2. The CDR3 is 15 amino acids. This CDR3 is CASSYSGGPQETQYF. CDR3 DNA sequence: TGTGCCAGCAGTTACAGCGGGGGGCCCCAAGAGACCCAGTACTTC.

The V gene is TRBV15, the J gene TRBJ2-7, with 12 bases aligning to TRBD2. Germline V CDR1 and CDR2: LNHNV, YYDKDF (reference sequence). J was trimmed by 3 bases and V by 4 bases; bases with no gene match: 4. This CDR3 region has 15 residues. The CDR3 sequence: CATSTRLAGDYEQYF. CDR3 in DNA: TGTGCCACCAGCACTCGACTAGCGGGGGACTACGAGCAGTACTTC.

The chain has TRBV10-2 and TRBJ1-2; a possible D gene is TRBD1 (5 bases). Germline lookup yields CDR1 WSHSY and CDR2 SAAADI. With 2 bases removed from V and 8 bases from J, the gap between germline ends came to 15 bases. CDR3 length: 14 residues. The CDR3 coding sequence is TGCGCCAGCAGTGAGGGGGCCGGCCAAGACGGCTACACCTTC. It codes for CASSEGAGQDGYTF.

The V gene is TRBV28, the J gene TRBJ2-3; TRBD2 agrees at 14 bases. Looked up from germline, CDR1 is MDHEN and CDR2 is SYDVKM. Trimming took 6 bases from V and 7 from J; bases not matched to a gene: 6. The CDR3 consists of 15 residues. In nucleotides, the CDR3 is TGTGCCAGCAGGGAGACTAGCGGGAGGGGATATACGCAGTATTTT. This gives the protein CASRETSGRGYTQYF.

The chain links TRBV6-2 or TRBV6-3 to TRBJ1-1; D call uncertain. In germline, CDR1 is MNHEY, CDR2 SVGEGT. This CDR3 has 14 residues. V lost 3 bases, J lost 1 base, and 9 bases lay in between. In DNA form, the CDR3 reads TGTGCCAGCAGTTATCAGACGGGGAACACTGAAGCTTTCTTT. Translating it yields CASSYQTGNTEAFF.

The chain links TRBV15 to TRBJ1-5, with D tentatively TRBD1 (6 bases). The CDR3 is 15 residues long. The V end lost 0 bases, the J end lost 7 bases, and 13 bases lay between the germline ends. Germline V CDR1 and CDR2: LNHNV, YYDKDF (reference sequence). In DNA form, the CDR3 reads TGTGCCACCAGCAGAGATCGCGACAGGTTGCAGCCCCAGCATTTT. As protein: CATSRDRDRLQPQHF.

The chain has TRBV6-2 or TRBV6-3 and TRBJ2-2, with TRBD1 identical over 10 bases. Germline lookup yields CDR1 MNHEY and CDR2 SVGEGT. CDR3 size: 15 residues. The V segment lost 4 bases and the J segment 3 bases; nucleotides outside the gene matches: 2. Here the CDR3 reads CASSWTGGDTGELFF. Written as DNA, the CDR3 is TGTGCCAGCAGTTGGACAGGGGGTGACACCGGGGAGCTGTTTTTT.

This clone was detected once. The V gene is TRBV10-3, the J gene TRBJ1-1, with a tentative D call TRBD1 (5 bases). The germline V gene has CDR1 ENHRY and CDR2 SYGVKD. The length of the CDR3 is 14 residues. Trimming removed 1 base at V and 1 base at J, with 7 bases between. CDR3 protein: CAISELGGNTEAFF. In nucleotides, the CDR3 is TGTGCCATCAGTGAGTTGGGGGGGAACACTGAAGCTTTCTTT.

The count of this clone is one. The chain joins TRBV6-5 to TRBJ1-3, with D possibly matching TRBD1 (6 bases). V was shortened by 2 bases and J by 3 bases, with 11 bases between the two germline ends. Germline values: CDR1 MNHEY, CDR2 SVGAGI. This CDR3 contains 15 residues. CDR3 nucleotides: TGTGCCAGCAGTTACGGCGGACAGATTGGAAACACCATATATTTT. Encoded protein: CASSYGGQIGNTIYF.